The source of this T cell receptor beta chain is a study of Ad26.COV2.S vaccination and SARS-CoV-2 variants. Study-wide context: Ad26.COV2.S, an intramuscular injection, was given once or twice 56 days apart. The study, taken as a whole, reports: Recipients of either vaccine or placebo displayed similar breadth of non-spike TCRs.

In germline, CDR1 is SEHNR, CDR2 FQNEAQ (reference sequence). V was trimmed by 5 bases and J by 5 bases, leaving 9 bases between them. This CDR3 spans 12 amino acids. This clone is a singleton in its sample. Its antigen is not known. Documented treatment: some 19 received Ad26.COV2.S at low or high dose, single or two shots; several received placebo; per-sample allocation not given. Day 63 after the first vaccine or placebo injection was the time point for sampling. Vaccine was an Ad26 vector expressing Wuhan-strain SARS-CoV-2 spike. TCRdb keeps only in-frame clones here, not all; method: immunoSEQ multiplex PCR. The sample lists 380,000 or so clones, roughly 85% occurring once.

J is TRBJ1-2 and V is TRBV7-9; D is ambiguous. The sequence derives from a person between 18 and 59 years old who received the Ad26.COV2.S COVID-19 vaccine or a placebo. Material: peripheral blood, obtained in a trial of Ad26.COV2.S vaccine versus placebo. CDR3 protein: CASSPGRYGYTF. Here the CDR3 DNA reads TGTGCCAGCAGCCCCGGACGGTATGGCTACACCTTC.